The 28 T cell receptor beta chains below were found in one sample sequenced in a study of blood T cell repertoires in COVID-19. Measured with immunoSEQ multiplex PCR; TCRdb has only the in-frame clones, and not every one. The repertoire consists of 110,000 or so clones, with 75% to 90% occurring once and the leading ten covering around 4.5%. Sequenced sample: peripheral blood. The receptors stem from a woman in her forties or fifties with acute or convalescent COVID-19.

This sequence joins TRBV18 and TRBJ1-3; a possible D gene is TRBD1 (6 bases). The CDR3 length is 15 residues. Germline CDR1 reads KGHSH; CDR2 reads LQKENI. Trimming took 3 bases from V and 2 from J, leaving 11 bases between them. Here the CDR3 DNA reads TGTGCCAGCTCACCTTCAGGGGTGGCTGGAAACACCATATATTTT. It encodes CASSPSGVAGNTIYF. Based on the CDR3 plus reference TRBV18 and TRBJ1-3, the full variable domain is NAGVMQNPRHLVRRRGQEARLRCSPMKGHSHVYWYRQLPEEGLKFMVYLQKENIIDESGMPKERFSAEFPKEGPSILRIQQVVRGDSAAYFCASSPSGVAGNTIYFGEGSWLTVV.

The CDR3 DNA reads TGTGCCAGCAGCTTAAGAGGTCCATGGAACACTGAAGCTTTCTTT. It specifies CASSLRGPWNTEAFF. J is TRBJ1-1 and V is TRBV7-3; unclear D gene. CDR1 is SGHTA and CDR2 is FQGTGA in the germline V gene. CDR3 size: 15 residues. Trimming took off 1 base at V and 1 base at J, with 10 bases between the two ends.

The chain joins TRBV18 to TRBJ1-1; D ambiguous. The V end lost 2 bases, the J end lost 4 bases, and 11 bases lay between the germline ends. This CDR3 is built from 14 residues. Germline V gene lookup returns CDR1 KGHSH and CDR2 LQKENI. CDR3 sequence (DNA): TGTGCCAGCTCACCATCCGGAGGCGTCACTGAAGCTTTCTTT. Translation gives CASSPSGGVTEAFF.

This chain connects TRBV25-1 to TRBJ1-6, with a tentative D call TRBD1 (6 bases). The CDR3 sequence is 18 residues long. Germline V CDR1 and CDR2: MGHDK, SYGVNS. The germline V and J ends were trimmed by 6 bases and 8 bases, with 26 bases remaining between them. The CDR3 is CASRADGTLQLADSPLHF. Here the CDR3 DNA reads TGTGCCAGCAGAGCCGACGGGACACTCCAACTGGCTGATTCACCCCTCCACTTT.

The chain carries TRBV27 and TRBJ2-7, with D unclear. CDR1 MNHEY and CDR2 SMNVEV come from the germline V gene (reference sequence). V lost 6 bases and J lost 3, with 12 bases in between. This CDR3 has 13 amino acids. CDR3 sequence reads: CASSLTGGYEQYF. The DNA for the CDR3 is TGTGCCAGCAGCCTTACTGGTGGCTACGAGCAGTACTTC.

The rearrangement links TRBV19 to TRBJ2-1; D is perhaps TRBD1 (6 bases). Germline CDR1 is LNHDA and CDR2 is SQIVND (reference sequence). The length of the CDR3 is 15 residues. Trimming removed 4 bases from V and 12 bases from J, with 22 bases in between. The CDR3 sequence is CASSSPRDTGIGQFF. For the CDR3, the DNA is TGTGCCAGTAGTAGCCCACGGGACACCGGTATTGGGCAGTTCTTC.

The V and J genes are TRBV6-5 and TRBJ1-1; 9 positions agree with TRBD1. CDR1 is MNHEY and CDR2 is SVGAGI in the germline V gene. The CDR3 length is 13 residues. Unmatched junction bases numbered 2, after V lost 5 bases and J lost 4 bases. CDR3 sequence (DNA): TGTGCCAGCAGTCTGACAGGGGGCACTGAAGCTTTCTTT. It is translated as CASSLTGGTEAFF.

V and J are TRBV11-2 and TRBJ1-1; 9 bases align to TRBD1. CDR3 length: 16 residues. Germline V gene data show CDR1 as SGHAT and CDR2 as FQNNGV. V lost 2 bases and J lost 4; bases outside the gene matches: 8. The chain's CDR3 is CASSLWTGEGVTEAFF. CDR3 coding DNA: TGTGCCAGCAGCTTATGGACAGGGGAAGGGGTCACTGAAGCTTTCTTT.

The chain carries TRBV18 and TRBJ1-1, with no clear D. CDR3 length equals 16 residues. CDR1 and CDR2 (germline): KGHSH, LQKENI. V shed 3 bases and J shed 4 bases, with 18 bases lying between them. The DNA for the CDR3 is TGTGCCAGCTCACCGCACCCGACTAGTTTACCCACTGAAGCTTTCTTT. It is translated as CASSPHPTSLPTEAFF. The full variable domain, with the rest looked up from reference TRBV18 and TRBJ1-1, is NAGVMQNPRHLVRRRGQEARLRCSPMKGHSHVYWYRQLPEEGLKFMVYLQKENIIDESGMPKERFSAEFPKEGPSILRIQQVVRGDSAAYFCASSPHPTSLPTEAFFGQGTRLTVV.

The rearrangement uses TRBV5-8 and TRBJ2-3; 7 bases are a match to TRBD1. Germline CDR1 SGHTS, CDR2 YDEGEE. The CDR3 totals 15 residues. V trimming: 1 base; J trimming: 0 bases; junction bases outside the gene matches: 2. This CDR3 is CASSLTGDSTDTQYF. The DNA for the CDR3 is TGTGCCAGCAGCTTGACAGGGGATAGCACAGATACGCAGTATTTT.

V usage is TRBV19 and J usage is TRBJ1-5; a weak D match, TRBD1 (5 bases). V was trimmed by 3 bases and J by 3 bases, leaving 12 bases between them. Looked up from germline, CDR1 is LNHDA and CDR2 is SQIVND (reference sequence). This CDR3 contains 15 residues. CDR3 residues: CASSIGGINNQPQHF. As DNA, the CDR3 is TGTGCCAGTAGTATCGGGGGGATTAACAATCAGCCCCAGCATTTT. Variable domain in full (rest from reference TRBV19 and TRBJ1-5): DGGITQSPKYLFRKEGQNVTLSCEQNLNHDAMYWYRQDPGQGLRLIYYSQIVNDFQKGDIAEGYSVSREKKESFPLTVTSAQKNPTAFYLCASSIGGINNQPQHFGDGTRLSIL.

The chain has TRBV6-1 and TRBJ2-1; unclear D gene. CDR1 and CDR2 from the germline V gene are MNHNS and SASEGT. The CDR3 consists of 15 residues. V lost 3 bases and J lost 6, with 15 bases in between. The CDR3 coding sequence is TGTGCCAGCAGTGAGCCTCCCCACTCCCGCAATGAGCAGTTCTTC. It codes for CASSEPPHSRNEQFF.

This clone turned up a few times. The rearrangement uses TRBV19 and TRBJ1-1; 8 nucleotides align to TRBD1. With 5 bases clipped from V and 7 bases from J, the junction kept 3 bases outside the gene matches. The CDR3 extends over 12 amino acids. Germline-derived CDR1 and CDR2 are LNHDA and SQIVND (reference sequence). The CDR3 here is CASSLGQGEAFF. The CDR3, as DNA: TGTGCCAGTAGTCTTGGACAGGGTGAAGCTTTCTTT. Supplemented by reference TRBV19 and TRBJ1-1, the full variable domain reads DGGITQSPKYLFRKEGQNVTLSCEQNLNHDAMYWYRQDPGQGLRLIYYSQIVNDFQKGDIAEGYSVSREKKESFPLTVTSAQKNPTAFYLCASSLGQGEAFFGQGTRLTVV.

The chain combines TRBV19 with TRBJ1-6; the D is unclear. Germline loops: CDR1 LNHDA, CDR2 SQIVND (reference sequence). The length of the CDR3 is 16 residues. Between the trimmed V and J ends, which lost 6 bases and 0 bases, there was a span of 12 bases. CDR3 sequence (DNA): TGTGCCAGTAGCTACGGTTTAAGCTCCTATAATTCACCCCTCCACTTT. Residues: CASSYGLSSYNSPLHF.

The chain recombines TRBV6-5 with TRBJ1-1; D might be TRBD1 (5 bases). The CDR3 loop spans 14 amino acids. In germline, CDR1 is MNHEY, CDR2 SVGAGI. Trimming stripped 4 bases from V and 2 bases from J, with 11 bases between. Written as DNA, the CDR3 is TGTGCCAGCAGTTTCCTTCAGGGTAACACTGAAGCTTTCTTT. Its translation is CASSFLQGNTEAFF.

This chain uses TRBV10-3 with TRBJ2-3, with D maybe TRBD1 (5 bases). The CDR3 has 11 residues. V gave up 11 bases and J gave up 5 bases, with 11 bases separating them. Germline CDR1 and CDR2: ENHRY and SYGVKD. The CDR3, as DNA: TGTGCCTCGTCAGGGAAAGATACGCAGTATTTT. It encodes CASSGKDTQYF.

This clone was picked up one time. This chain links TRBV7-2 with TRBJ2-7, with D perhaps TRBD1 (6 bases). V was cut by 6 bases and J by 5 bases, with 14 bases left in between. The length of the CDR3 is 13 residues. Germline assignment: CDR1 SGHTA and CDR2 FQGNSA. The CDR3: CASSPRTAHEQYF. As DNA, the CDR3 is TGTGCCAGCAGTCCTAGGACAGCCCACGAGCAGTACTTC.

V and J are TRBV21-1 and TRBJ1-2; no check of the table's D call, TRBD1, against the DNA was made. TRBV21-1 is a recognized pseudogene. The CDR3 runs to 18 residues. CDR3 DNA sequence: TGTGCCAGCAGCAAACGCTCGGGACAGGGGCGTAGTAACTATGGCTACACCTTC. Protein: CASSKRSGQGRSNYGYTF.

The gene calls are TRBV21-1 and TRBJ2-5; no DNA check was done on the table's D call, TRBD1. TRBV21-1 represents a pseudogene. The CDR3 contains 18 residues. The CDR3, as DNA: TGTGCCAGCAGCAACGTTGGGGGTAACACAGGGGGACTTTGGACCCAGTACTTC. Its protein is CASSNVGGNTGGLWTQYF.

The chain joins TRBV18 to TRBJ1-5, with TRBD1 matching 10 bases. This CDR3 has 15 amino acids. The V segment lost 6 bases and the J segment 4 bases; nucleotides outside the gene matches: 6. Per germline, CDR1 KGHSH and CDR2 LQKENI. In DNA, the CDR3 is TGTGCCAGCTCGAAGACAGGGGGCTCTAATCAGCCCCAGCATTTT. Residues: CASSKTGGSNQPQHF.

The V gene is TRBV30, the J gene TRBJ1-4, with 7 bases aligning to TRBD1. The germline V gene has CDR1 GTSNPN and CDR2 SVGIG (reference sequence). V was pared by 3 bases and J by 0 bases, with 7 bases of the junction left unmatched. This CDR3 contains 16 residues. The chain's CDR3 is CAWSRGQSTTNEKLFF. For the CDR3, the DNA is TGTGCCTGGAGCAGGGGACAGTCAACAACTAATGAAAAACTGTTTTTT.

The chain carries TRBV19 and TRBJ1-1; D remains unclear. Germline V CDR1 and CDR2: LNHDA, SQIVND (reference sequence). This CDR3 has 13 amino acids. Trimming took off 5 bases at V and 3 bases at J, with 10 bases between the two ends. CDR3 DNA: TGTGCCAGTAGTTACCAGGAATACACTGAAGCTTTCTTT. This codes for CASSYQEYTEAFF.

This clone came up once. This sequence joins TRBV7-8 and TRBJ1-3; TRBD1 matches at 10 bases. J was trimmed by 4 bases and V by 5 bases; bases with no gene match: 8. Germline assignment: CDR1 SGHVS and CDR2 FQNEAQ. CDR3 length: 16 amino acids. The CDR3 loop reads CASSPRDRGLGNTIYF. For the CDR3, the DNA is TGTGCCAGCAGCCCCCGGGACAGGGGTTTAGGAAACACCATATATTTT.

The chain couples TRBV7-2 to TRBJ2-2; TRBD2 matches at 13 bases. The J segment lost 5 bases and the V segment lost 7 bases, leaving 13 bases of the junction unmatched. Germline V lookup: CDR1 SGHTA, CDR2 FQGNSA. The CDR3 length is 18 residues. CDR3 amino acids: CASTHHRLAGGATGELFF. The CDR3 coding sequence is TGTGCCAGCACCCACCACCGACTAGCGGGGGGAGCAACCGGGGAGCTGTTTTTT.

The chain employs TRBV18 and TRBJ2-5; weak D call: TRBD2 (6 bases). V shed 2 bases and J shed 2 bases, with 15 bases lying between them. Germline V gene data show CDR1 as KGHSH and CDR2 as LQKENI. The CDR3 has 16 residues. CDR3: CASSPIRDGGQETQYF. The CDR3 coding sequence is TGTGCCAGCTCACCAATCAGGGACGGGGGTCAAGAGACCCAGTACTTC.

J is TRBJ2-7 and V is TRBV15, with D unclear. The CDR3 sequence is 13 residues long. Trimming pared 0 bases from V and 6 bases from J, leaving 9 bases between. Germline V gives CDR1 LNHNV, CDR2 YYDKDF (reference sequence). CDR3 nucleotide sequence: TGTGCCACCAGCAGAGATTGGCTCTCCGAGCAGTACTTC. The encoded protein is CATSRDWLSEQYF. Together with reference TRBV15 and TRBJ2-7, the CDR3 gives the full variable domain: DAMVIQNPRYQVTQFGKPVTLSCSQTLNHNVMYWYQQKSSQAPKLLFHYYDKDFNNEADTPDNFQSRRPNTSFCFLDIRSPGLGDTAMYLCATSRDWLSEQYFGPGTRLTVT.

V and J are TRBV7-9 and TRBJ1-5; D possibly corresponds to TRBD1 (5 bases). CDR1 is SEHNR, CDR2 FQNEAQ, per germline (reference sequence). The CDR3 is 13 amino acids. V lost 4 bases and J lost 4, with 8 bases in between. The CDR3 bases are TGTGCCAGCAGCTCCGGACAAAATCAGCCCCAGCATTTT. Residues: CASSSGQNQPQHF.

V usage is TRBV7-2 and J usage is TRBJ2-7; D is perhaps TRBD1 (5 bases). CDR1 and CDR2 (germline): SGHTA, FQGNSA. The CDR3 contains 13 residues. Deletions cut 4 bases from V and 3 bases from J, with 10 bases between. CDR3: CASSSRVNYEQYF. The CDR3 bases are TGTGCCAGCAGCTCCAGGGTGAACTACGAGCAGTACTTC.